The 29 T cell receptor beta chains in this list originate from one sample, sequenced in a study of T-cell reconstitution after alpha-beta-depleted transplantation in children. Preparation of the TCRbeta library used unique molecular identifiers. MiXCR, run by TCRdb on the PCR reads, gives a single entry per CDR3 protein. The sample consists of about 340,000 distinct CDR3 sequences, about 14% of them appearing once. This sample comprised PBMCs, obtained from the stem cell graft. The receptors come from a human donor who donated a stem cell graft to a child with Fanconi anemia.

The rearrangement links TRBV20-1 to TRBJ2-7; D may match TRBD1 or TRBD2 (5 bases each). With 0 bases removed from V and 3 bases from J, the gap between germline ends came to 15 bases. CDR1 is DFQATT and CDR2 is SNEGSKA in the germline V gene (reference sequence). This CDR3 is built from 15 residues. DNA for the CDR3: TGCAGTGCTAGAGATAGGGGTTCGGGGAACTACGAGCAGTACTTC. Its translation: CSARDRGSGNYEQYF.

The chain links TRBV2 to TRBJ1-1; D is undetermined. The CDR3 contains 13 residues. V lost 1 base to trimming and J lost 1 base, with 4 bases between them. Per germline, CDR1 SNHLY and CDR2 FYNNEI. CDR3 coding DNA: TGTGCCAGCAGTGAAGAGCAGAACACTGAAGCTTTCTTT. Its protein is CASSEEQNTEAFF.

The J gene is TRBJ1-1, the V gene TRBV5-1, with D tentatively TRBD1 (5 bases). Between the trimmed V and J ends, which lost 3 bases and 6 bases, there was a span of 15 bases. Germline CDR1 and CDR2: SGHRS and YFSETQ. The CDR3 spans 14 residues. The CDR3 nucleotides read TGCGCCAGCAGCTGGCAGGGTCCCAACTCTGAAGCTTTCTTT. This codes for CASSWQGPNSEAFF.

This clonotype occurred many times. This chain joins TRBV29-1 and TRBJ2-5; 7 bases line up with TRBD2. V dropped 7 bases and J dropped 5; count of bases not matched to a gene: 1. Germline V gives CDR1 SQVTM, CDR2 ANQGSEA. This CDR3 has 10 residues. In DNA, the CDR3 is TGCAGCGACGGGGGGGAGACCCAGTACTTC. Residues: CSDGGETQYF.

V usage is TRBV5-1 and J usage is TRBJ2-1; D possibly corresponds to TRBD1 (6 bases). V dropped 4 bases and J dropped 9 bases, with 20 bases sitting between them. The CDR3 has 15 residues. Germline CDR1 is SGHRS and CDR2 is YFSETQ. DNA of the CDR3: TGCGCCAGCAGCCTGGTGCAACAGGGAAGTGGTGAGCAGTTCTTC. Amino acid sequence: CASSLVQQGSGEQFF.

The chain employs TRBV24-1 and TRBJ2-2, with a weak D call TRBD2 (5 bases). The CDR3 covers 15 residues. V was shortened by 4 bases and J by 5 bases, with 13 bases between the two germline ends. Germline V CDR1 and CDR2: KGHDR, SFDVKD. CDR3 amino acids: CATSDRVWRTGELFF. The CDR3 DNA sequence: TGTGCCACCAGTGACCGGGTATGGAGGACCGGGGAGCTGTTTTTT.

This clonotype was recorded many times. V is TRBV5-1 and J is TRBJ2-3; the match to TRBD1 covers 9 bases. The CDR3 is 15 amino acids. V was clipped by 7 bases and J by 1 base; unmatched bases: 7. Germline lookup yields CDR1 SGHRS and CDR2 YFSETQ. The DNA for the CDR3 is TGCGCCAGCGGGGGACAGGGAGGAGGCACAGATACGCAGTATTTT. Translation: CASGGQGGGTDTQYF.

The chain has TRBV6-1 and TRBJ2-3; D not certain. This CDR3 is 14 amino acids long. Germline CDR1 MNHNS, CDR2 SASEGT. V was shortened by 8 bases and J by 2 bases, with 14 bases between the two germline ends. CDR3 amino acids: CASRRAPYTDTQYF. The DNA of the CDR3 is TGTGCCAGCCGTCGGGCCCCTTACACAGATACGCAGTATTTT.

This chain links TRBV5-1 with TRBJ1-2; D gene ambiguous. The CDR3 loop spans 16 amino acids. Per the germline V gene, CDR1 is SGHRS and CDR2 is YFSETQ. Trimming took off 0 bases at V and 0 bases at J, with 12 bases between the two ends. In DNA, the CDR3 is TGCGCCAGCAGCTTGGAGACCGCAGTACCTAACTATGGCTACACCTTC. It is translated as CASSLETAVPNYGYTF.

This clonotype has at least ten counts. The chain has TRBV7-2 and TRBJ2-5, with TRBD2 identical over 12 bases. V was pared by 6 bases and J by 0 bases, with 5 bases of the junction left unmatched. The CDR3 spans 16 residues. Germline-derived CDR1 and CDR2 are SGHTA and FQGNSA. As DNA, the CDR3 is TGTGCCAGCAGTACCGGACTAGCGGGGAACCAAGAGACCCAGTACTTC. Protein product: CASSTGLAGNQETQYF.

The rearrangement joins TRBV5-1 to TRBJ2-3; D possibly corresponds to TRBD2 (6 bases). The germline gives CDR1 SGHRS, CDR2 YFSETQ. The V end lost 4 bases, the J end lost 4 bases, and 19 bases lay between the germline ends. CDR3 length: 16 amino acids. The CDR3 region is CASSPRDSLMADTQYF. The CDR3 DNA reads as TGCGCCAGCAGCCCACGGGACTCCCTTATGGCAGATACGCAGTATTTT.

This clonotype was recorded a few times. The rearrangement joins TRBV9 to TRBJ2-5, with 7 positions matching TRBD1. The CDR3 runs 15 residues. Germline lookup yields CDR1 SGDLS and CDR2 YYNGEE. J lost 4 bases, V lost 0 bases, and 6 bases had no gene match. CDR3 bases: TGTGCCAGCAGCGTAGGAGACAGGGCAGGAGAGACCCAGTACTTC. It encodes CASSVGDRAGETQYF.

This chain links TRBV20-1 with TRBJ2-4, with D perhaps TRBD1 (5 bases). The CDR3 consists of 12 residues. Germline loops: CDR1 DFQATT, CDR2 SNEGSKA (reference sequence). V lost 7 bases to trimming and J lost 5 bases, with 12 bases between them. The CDR3 region has the DNA TGCAGTGTTCTCGACAGAGAAAACATTCAGTACTTC. Encoded protein: CSVLDRENIQYF.

This clonotype has just a few counts. The chain uses TRBV6-2 or TRBV6-3 and TRBJ1-6; D unclear. The CDR3 consists of 14 residues. V was shortened by 5 bases and J by 7 bases, with 12 bases between the two germline ends. Germline V CDR1 and CDR2: MNHEY, SVGEGT. The chain's CDR3 is CASSTDMENSPLHF. CDR3 nucleotides: TGTGCCAGCAGTACCGACATGGAGAATTCACCCCTCCACTTT.

This chain connects TRBV27 to TRBJ2-1; a weak D match, TRBD2 (6 bases). The V end lost 2 bases, the J end lost 3 bases, and 14 bases lay between the germline ends. This CDR3 spans 16 amino acids. Looked up from germline, CDR1 is MNHEY and CDR2 is SMNVEV (reference sequence). CDR3 in amino acids: CASSLVAGQYYNEQFF. The CDR3 DNA reads as TGTGCCAGCAGTTTAGTTGCGGGGCAATACTACAATGAGCAGTTCTTC.

This clonotype was seen repeatedly, ten times or more. The chain links TRBV18 to TRBJ1-2; D gene ambiguous. The germline V gene encodes CDR1 KGHSH and CDR2 LQKENI. V lost 5 bases and J 7 bases, leaving 8 bases between the germline ends. The CDR3 is 11 amino acids. CDR3 bases: TGTGCCAGCTCAAGGCCTACTGGCTACACCTTC. Protein: CASSRPTGYTF.

J is TRBJ2-7 and V is TRBV18; no definite D call. Germline CDR1 reads KGHSH; CDR2 reads LQKENI. This CDR3 is 13 amino acids long. V lost 2 bases and J 6 bases, leaving 11 bases between the germline ends. The chain's CDR3 is CASSPAVLGEQYV. For the CDR3, the DNA is TGTGCCAGCTCACCAGCCGTCTTGGGCGAGCAGTACGTC.

A remark on this clonotype: This may be a read error: a much more frequent sequence differs by one nucleotide. This chain joins TRBV5-1 and TRBJ2-1; D not certain. This CDR3 has 15 residues. V lost 0 bases and J 0 bases, leaving 7 bases between the germline ends. The germline gives CDR1 SGHRS, CDR2 YFSETQ. The CDR3 DNA is TGCGCCAGCAGCTTGGAGCCAGTCTCCTACAATGAGCAGTTCTTC. This sequence encodes CASSLEPVSYNEQFF.

The rearrangement links TRBV29-1 to TRBJ1-2, with 8 bases that match TRBD1. CDR1 is SQVTM, CDR2 ANQGSEA, per germline. Trimming cost V 3 bases and J 4 bases; bases outside gene matches: 7. This CDR3 contains 14 residues. The CDR3 protein is CSVERGQAPYGYTF. The CDR3 nucleotides read TGCAGCGTTGAGAGGGGACAGGCCCCCTATGGCTACACCTTC.

This sequence joins TRBV6-1 and TRBJ1-1; 9 bases are a match to TRBD1. Trimming removed 7 bases from V and 1 base from J; junction bases left unmatched: 10. Germline-derived CDR1 and CDR2 are MNHNS and SASEGT. This CDR3 comprises 16 residues. The CDR3 spells CASTLLGGQGNTEAFF. The CDR3 coding sequence is TGTGCCAGCACCCTACTGGGGGGACAGGGGAACACTGAAGCTTTCTTT.

The genes are TRBV6-5 and TRBJ2-2; a possible D gene is TRBD1 (6 bases). Germline values: CDR1 MNHEY, CDR2 SVGAGI. The CDR3 length is 19 residues. V lost 0 bases to trimming and J lost 3 bases, with 20 bases between them. The CDR3 nucleotides read TGTGCCAGCAGTTACTCGACCCCCTTTGGGGGCCTATACACCGGGGAGCTGTTTTTT. Amino acid sequence: CASSYSTPFGGLYTGELFF.

This clonotype turned up a few times. This chain uses TRBV12-3 or TRBV12-4 with TRBJ2-5; the D call may be TRBD1 or TRBD2 (5 bases each). There are 13 residues in the CDR3. V lost 4 bases and J lost 4, with 10 bases in between. The CDR3 sequence: CASSYAGTETQYF. For the CDR3, the DNA is TGTGCCAGCAGTTACGCCGGGACAGAGACCCAGTACTTC.

The chain uses TRBV29-1 and TRBJ2-1; 7 bases line up with TRBD2. This CDR3 is built from 15 residues. V lost 4 bases and J lost 4; bases outside the gene matches: 10. The V gene's germline CDR1 is SQVTM and CDR2 ANQGSEA. The chain's CDR3 is CSVAGGPQVYNEQFF. The CDR3, as DNA: TGCAGCGTTGCGGGGGGACCTCAAGTATACAATGAGCAGTTCTTC.

The chain employs TRBV15 and TRBJ1-5, with a weak D call TRBD1 (5 bases). The germline CDR1 and CDR2 sequences are LNHNV and YYDKDF (reference sequence). This CDR3 comprises 16 residues. Deletions cut 8 bases from V and 2 bases from J, with 19 bases between. In nucleotides, the CDR3 is TGTGCCACCTTGGCAGGGTTGGGAAGCGGCAATCAGCCCCAGCATTTT. Protein: CATLAGLGSGNQPQHF.

This clonotype was picked up a small number of times. A clone one base away is much larger, so this may be a read error. CDR3 protein: CASKENTEAFF. Written as DNA, the CDR3 is TGTGCCAGCAAAGAGAACACTGAAGCTTTCTTT. The chain employs TRBV6-6 and TRBJ1-1; D gene unclear. Trimming took off 7 bases at V and 1 base at J, with 4 bases between the two ends. CDR1 and CDR2 (germline): MNHNY, SVGAGI (reference sequence). The CDR3 has 11 amino acids.

This sequence joins TRBV12-3 or TRBV12-4 and TRBJ1-1; D not certain. The V and J ends lost 5 bases and 1 base respectively, with 8 bases between them. The CDR3 is 13 amino acids. In DNA, the CDR3 is TGTGCCAGCAGTGTGACAAGGAACACTGAAGCTTTCTTT. Translation gives CASSVTRNTEAFF.

The CDR3 loop is CASSSREYNNEQFF. As DNA, the CDR3 is TGTGCCAGCAGCTCCAGGGAGTACAACAATGAGCAGTTCTTC. J is TRBJ2-1 and V is TRBV7-9; either TRBD1 or TRBD2 may fit D (5 bases each). The CDR3 runs 14 residues. With 4 bases removed from V and 5 bases from J, the gap between germline ends came to 12 bases. From germline, CDR1 is SEHNR and CDR2 FQNEAQ (reference sequence).

The chain is built from TRBV7-2 and TRBJ2-3; TRBD1 agrees at 8 bases. The V and J ends lost 3 bases and 6 bases, in that order; junction bases with no gene match: 8. The CDR3 is 15 residues long. Looked up from germline, CDR1 is SGHTA and CDR2 is FQGNSA. The CDR3 region has the DNA TGTGCCAGCAGCTTGACAGGGGATGTCGGGGATACGCAGTATTTT. Translating gives CASSLTGDVGDTQYF.

This rearrangement joins TRBV6-1 to TRBJ1-1; TRBD1 is a possible D gene (5 bases). V lost 6 bases and J lost 1, with 15 bases in between. The CDR3 runs 15 residues. Per the germline V gene, CDR1 is MNHNS and CDR2 is SASEGT. This CDR3 reads CASRARGHWNTEAFF. The CDR3 DNA follows: TGTGCCAGCAGAGCGCGTGGACACTGGAACACTGAAGCTTTCTTT.